This T cell receptor (beta chain) was captured in a study of neurological immune-mediated disorders. This clonotype showed up many times. Time point denoted: longitudinal time-point 2. MiXCR, run by TCRdb on the 5' RACE reads, gives a single entry per CDR3 protein. The sample lists approximately 82,000 distinct CDR3 sequences; approximately 13% were seen once. Trimming shortened V by 1 base and J by 6 bases, and 14 bases separated the two germline ends. CDR1 is SGHRS, CDR2 YFSETQ, per germline. The length of the CDR3 is 14 residues. This TCR came from a female donor with HTLV-1-associated myelopathy (HAM/TSP). The source material was PBMCs. The chain couples TRBV5-1 to TRBJ2-7, with D hard to call. The CDR3 protein is CASSLFPSWVEQYF. The CDR3 DNA is TGCGCCAGCAGCTTGTTCCCCAGCTGGGTCGAGCAGTACTTC.